This is a list of T cell receptor beta chains from one sample in a study of CD8 T cells in ankylosing spondylitis. TCRdb passed the 5' RACE reads through MiXCR, listing each CDR3 protein once. This table holds 450,000 to 550,000 distinct CDR3 sequences, roughly 5.2% found once. Sequenced input: blood, either unsorted or a sorted T cell fraction (not recorded which). These TCRs come from a male donor with ankylosing spondylitis. CDR3s include the opening cysteine and the closing phenylalanine or tryptophan. Fields, in order: clone size, D gene, J gene, V gene, CDR3 length, CDR3 protein, CDR3 DNA. D genes are given only for firm matches. Rows may omit the clone size; those that give it use once, few, many or a size class.

many,TRBD2,TRBJ2-3,TRBV4-2,15,CASSQAGGGTDTQYF,TGTGCCAGCAGCCAAGCGGGGGGTGGCACAGATACGCAGTATTTT
many,TRBD2,TRBJ2-3,TRBV20-1,15,CSARDWSGNTDTQYF,TGCAGTGCTAGAGATTGGAGCGGGAACACAGATACGCAGTATTTT
many,.,TRBJ2-7,TRBV7-9,14,CASSLAFSSYEQYF,TGTGCCAGCAGCTTAGCGTTCAGCTCCTACGAGCAGTACTTC
many,.,TRBJ2-5,TRBV10-3,15,CAIMIIQGGKETQYF,TGTGCCATCATGATCATTCAGGGGGGGAAAGAGACCCAGTACTTC
few,.,TRBJ2-6,TRBV7-8,18,CASSLKARRYSGANVLTF,TGTGCCAGCAGCTTAAAGGCGAGACGCTACTCTGGGGCCAACGTCCTGACTTTC
many,TRBD1,TRBJ1-1,TRBV12-3/TRBV12-4,15,CASSPGTGYDSEAFF,TGTGCCAGCAGCCCCGGGACAGGGTATGACTCCGAAGCTTTCTTT
many,TRBD1,TRBJ2-7,TRBV4-2,18,CASSLSGTGGHLSYEQYF,TGTGCCAGCAGCCTCTCCGGGACAGGGGGCCACCTTTCCTACGAGCAGTACTTC
many,TRBD1,TRBJ2-7,TRBV7-2,15,CASSLWGTGGNEQYF,TGTGCCAGCAGCTTATGGGGGACAGGGGGCAACGAGCAGTACTTC
many,.,TRBJ2-7,TRBV12-3/TRBV12-4,15,CASSFRRAASYEQYF,TGTGCCAGCAGTTTCCGCAGGGCCGCCTCCTACGAGCAGTACTTC
many,TRBD1,TRBJ1-1,TRBV7-3,14,CASSSTGAGTEAFF,TGTGCCAGCAGCTCGACAGGGGCGGGCACTGAAGCTTTCTTT
many,.,TRBJ2-1,TRBV20-1,15,CSARRRDLSYNEQFF,TGCAGTGCTAGAAGAAGGGATTTATCCTACAATGAGCAGTTCTTC
many,TRBD1,TRBJ1-2,TRBV5-1,13,CASRGTGTYGYTF,TGCGCCAGCAGAGGGACAGGCACCTATGGCTACACCTTC
many,.,TRBJ2-1,TRBV20-1,11,CSALGPDEQFF,TGCAGTGCTCTTGGCCCAGACGAGCAGTTCTTC
few,TRBD1,TRBJ2-5,TRBV20-1,14,CSARFPGGQETQYF,TGCAGTGCTAGATTCCCAGGGGGCCAAGAGACCCAGTACTTC
many,.,TRBJ2-5,TRBV24-1,13,CATSWGFQETQYF,TGTGCCACCAGTTGGGGTTTTCAAGAGACCCAGTACTTC
many,.,TRBJ1-5,TRBV24-1,14,CATSDSALNQPQHF,TGTGCCACCAGTGACAGCGCACTCAATCAGCCCCAGCATTTT
many,TRBD2,TRBJ2-3,TRBV20-1,14,CSAVGGTSENTQYF,TGCAGTGCCGTGGGGGGGACTAGCGAAAATACGCAGTATTTT
.,.,TRBJ1-5,TRBV7-2,12,CASSTPGQSQHF,TGTGCCAGCAGCACACCAGGACAGAGCCAGCATTTT
many,.,TRBJ2-7,TRBV20-1,12,CSASPDPYEQYF,TGCAGTGCTAGCCCAGACCCCTACGAGCAGTACTTC
once,TRBD1,TRBJ1-1,TRBV20-1,14,CSGGQAAGNTEAFF,TGCAGCGGGGGACAGGCTGCGGGGAACACTGAAGCTTTCTTT
many,.,TRBJ1-5,TRBV28,12,CAIRQPGQPQHF,TGTGCCATCAGACAACCTGGGCAGCCCCAGCATTTT
many,.,TRBJ2-3,TRBV7-8,13,CASSLLTADTQYF,TGTGCCAGCAGCTTATTAACTGCAGATACGCAGTATTTT
many,.,TRBJ1-4,TRBV12-3/TRBV12-4,14,CASSFRDGNEKLFF,TGTGCCAGCAGTTTCAGGGACGGGAATGAAAAACTGTTTTTT
many,.,TRBJ1-2,TRBV29-1,12,CSVVGVSYGYTF,TGCAGCGTTGTTGGGGTTTCCTATGGCTACACCTTC
many,.,TRBJ2-2,TRBV12-3/TRBV12-4,13,CASSFQGTGELFF,TGTGCCAGCAGTTTCCAGGGAACCGGGGAGCTGTTTTTT
.,.,TRBJ2-2,TRBV27,17,CASSPTWDPFDTGELFF,TGTGCCAGCAGTCCAACATGGGACCCGTTTGACACCGGGGAGCTGTTTTTT
many,TRBD1,TRBJ1-2,TRBV4-1,15,CASSQVGTGDYGYTF,TGCGCCAGCAGCCAAGTGGGGACAGGGGACTATGGCTACACCTTC